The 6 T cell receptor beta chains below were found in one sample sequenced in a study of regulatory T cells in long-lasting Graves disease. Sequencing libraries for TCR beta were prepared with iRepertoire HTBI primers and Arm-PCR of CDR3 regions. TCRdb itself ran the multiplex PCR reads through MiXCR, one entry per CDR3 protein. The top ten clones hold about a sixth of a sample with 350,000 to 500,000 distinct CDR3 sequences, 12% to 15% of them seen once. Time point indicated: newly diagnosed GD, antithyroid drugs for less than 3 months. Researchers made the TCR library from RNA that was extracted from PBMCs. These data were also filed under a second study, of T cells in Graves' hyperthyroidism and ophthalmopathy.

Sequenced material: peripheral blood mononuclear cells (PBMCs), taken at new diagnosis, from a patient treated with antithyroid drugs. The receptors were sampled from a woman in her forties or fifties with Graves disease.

In nucleotides, the CDR3 is TGTGCCATCAGTTCCTCCACTCGGGAGCGGAGCGAGCAGTACTTC. Translated, it gives CAISSSTRERSEQYF. The genes are TRBV10-3 and TRBJ2-7; TRBD2 might be the D (6 bases). V was pared by 5 bases and J by 6 bases, with 20 bases between. The CDR3 sequence is 15 residues long. CDR1 and CDR2 (germline): ENHRY, SYGVKD.

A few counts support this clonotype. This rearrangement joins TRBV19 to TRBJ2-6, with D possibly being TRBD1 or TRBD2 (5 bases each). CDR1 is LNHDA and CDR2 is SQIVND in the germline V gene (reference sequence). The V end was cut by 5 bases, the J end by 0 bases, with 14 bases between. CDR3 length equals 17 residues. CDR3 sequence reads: CASSPGRQHSGANVLTF. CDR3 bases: TGTGCCAGTAGTCCGGGACGGCAACACTCTGGGGCCAACGTCCTGACTTTC. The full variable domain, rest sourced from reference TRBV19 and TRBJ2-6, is DGGITQSPKYLFRKEGQNVTLSCEQNLNHDAMYWYRQDPGQGLRLIYYSQIVNDFQKGDIAEGYSVSREKKESFPLTVTSAQKNPTAFYLCASSPGRQHSGANVLTFGAGSRLTVL.

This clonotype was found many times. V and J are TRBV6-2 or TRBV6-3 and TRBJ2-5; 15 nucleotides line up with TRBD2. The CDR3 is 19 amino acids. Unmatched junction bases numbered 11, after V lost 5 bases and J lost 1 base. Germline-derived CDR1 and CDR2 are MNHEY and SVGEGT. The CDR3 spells CASSAYGTSGRQPQETQYF. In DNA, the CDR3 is TGTGCCAGCAGTGCATACGGGACTAGCGGGAGGCAACCCCAAGAGACCCAGTACTTC.

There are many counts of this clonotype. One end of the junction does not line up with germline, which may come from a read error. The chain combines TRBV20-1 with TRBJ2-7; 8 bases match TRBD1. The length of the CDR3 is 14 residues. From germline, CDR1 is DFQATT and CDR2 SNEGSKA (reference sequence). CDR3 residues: CSPGGQGASYAQYF. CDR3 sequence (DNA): TGCAGTCCCGGGGGCCAGGGGGCTTCCTACGCGCAGTACTTC.

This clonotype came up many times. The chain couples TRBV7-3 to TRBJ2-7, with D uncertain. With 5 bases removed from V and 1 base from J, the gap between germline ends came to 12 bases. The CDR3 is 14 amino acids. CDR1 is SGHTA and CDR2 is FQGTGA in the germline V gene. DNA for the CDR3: TGTGCCAGCAGCACTAAGTTGCCTTCCTACGAGCAGTACTTC. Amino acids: CASSTKLPSYEQYF. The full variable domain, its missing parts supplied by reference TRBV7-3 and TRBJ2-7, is GAGVSQTPSNKVTEKGKYVELRCDPISGHTALYWYRQSLGQGPEFLIYFQGTGAADDSGLPNDRFFAVRPEGSVSTLKIQRTERGDSAVYLCASSTKLPSYEQYFGPGTRLTVT.

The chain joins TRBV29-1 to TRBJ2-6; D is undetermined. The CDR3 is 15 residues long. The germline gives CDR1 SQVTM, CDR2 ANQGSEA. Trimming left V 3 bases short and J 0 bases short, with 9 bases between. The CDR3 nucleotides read TGCAGCGTTGAGGCTGGACGCTCTGGGGCCAACGTCCTGACTTTC. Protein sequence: CSVEAGRSGANVLTF.